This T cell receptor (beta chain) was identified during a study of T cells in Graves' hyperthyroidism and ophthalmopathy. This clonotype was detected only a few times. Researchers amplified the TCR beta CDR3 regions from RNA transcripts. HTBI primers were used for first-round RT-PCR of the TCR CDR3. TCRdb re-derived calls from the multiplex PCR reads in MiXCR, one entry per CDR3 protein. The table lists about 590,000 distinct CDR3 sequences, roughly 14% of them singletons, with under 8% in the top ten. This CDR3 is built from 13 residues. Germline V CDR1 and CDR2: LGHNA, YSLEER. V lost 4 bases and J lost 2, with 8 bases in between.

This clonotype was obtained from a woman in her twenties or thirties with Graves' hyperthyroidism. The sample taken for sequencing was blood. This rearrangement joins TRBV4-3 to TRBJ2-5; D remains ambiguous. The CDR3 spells CASSPVIQETQYF. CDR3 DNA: TGCGCCAGCAGCCCGGTTATACAAGAGACCCAGTACTTC.